This T cell receptor beta chain was documented in a study of blood T cell repertoires in COVID-19. Study in general: Both acute and convalescent COVID-19 samples were obtained from the United States, Italy and Spain. T cells, B-cell-depleted T cells, or PBMCs provided the cDNA or gDNA that served as material.

The germline gives CDR1 LNHDA, CDR2 SQIVND (reference sequence). V was shortened by 7 bases and J by 0 bases, with 17 bases between the two germline ends. CDR3 size: 16 residues. Original handling: Amplification from reference gene primers served as the basis for estimated nucleated cell counts. Assay used: immunoSEQ multiplex PCR; TCRdb lists only in-frame clones, some missing. V and J calls and clone size come straight from that table; D and trimming were deduced from the DNA. The sample contains around 260,000 clones, 86% of which appear only once. The sequencing sample was made of peripheral blood. The clonotype originates from a man aged 35 to 55 who had recovered from COVID-19. The gene calls are TRBV19 and TRBJ2-3; possible D gene TRBD2, 7 bases. The CDR3 DNA is TGTGCCAGTACCCAGAGGCGGGGGCCTAGCACAGATACGCAGTATTTT. It codes for CASTQRRGPSTDTQYF. Full variable domain (rest looked up from reference TRBV19 and TRBJ2-3): DGGITQSPKYLFRKEGQNVTLSCEQNLNHDAMYWYRQDPGQGLRLIYYSQIVNDFQKGDIAEGYSVSREKKESFPLTVTSAQKNPTAFYLCASTQRRGPSTDTQYFGPGTRLTVL.